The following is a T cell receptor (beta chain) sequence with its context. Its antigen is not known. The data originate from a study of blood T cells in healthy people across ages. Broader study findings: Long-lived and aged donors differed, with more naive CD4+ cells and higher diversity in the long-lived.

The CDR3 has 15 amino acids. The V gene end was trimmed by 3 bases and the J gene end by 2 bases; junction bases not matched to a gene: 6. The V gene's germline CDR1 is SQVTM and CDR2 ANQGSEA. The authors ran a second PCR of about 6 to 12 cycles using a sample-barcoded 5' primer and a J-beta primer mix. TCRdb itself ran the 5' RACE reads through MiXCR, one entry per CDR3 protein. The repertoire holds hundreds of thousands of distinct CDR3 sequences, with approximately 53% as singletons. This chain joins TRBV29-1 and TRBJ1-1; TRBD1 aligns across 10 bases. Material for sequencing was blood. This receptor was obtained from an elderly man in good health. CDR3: CSVEEGQGYNTEAFF. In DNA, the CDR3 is TGCAGCGTTGAGGAGGGACAGGGGTATAACACTGAAGCTTTCTTT.